This record covers a single T cell receptor beta chain. What it recognizes is unknown. The source of the sample is a study of T cell repertoires and HLA-DP antigens. Overall study context: The donors, ranging 18-to-29 to 60-to-69 years, included a couple of males and one female. Findings and limits, study-wide: Against both alloantigens, CD137+ clonality was similar, roughly 0.39.

The data were produced by immunoSEQ multiplex PCR, yet TCRdb's version contains in-frame clones alone and is incomplete. The sample includes some 110,000 clones, around 92% of them seen just once. V lost 4 bases to trimming and J lost 0 bases; unmatched junction nucleotides: 7. Germline V gene lookup returns CDR1 SGHDT and CDR2 YYEEEE. This CDR3 is built from 16 residues. CD4+ T cells were isolated untouched, about 98% pure. Material: CD4+ T cells from PBMCs. The source of this sequence is a young woman in good health and CMV-seronegative. This chain links TRBV5-6 with TRBJ2-7; 10 bases fit TRBD1. The CDR3 sequence is CASSPDRGSLSYEQYV. CDR3 bases: TGTGCCAGCAGCCCGGACAGGGGGAGTCTCTCCTACGAGCAGTACGTC.